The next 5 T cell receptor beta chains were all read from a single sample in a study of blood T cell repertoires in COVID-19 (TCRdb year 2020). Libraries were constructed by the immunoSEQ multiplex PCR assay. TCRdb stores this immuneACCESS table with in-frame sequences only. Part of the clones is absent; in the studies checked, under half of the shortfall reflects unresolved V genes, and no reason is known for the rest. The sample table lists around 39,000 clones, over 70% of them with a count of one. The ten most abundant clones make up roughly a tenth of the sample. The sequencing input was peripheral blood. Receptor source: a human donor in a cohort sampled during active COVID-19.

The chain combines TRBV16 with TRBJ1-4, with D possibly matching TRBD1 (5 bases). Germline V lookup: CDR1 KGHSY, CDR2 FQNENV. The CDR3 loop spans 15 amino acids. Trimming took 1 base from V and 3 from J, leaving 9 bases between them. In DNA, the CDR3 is TGTGCCAGCAGCCAATGGGGCAAATCTAATGAAAAACTGTTTTTT. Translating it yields CASSQWGKSNEKLFF.

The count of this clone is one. Here the CDR3 DNA reads TGTGCCAGCATCGATTTGGGGCAGGGGATAGTTAATAGGGAAGCTTTCTTT. It codes for CASIDLGQGIVNREAFF. This chain uses TRBV3-1 (or the pseudogene TRBV3-2) with TRBJ1-1, with D possibly matching TRBD1 (6 bases). The CDR3 loop spans 17 amino acids. Germline CDR1 LGHDT, CDR2 YNNKEL (reference sequence). Trimming pared 7 bases from V and 8 bases from J, leaving 29 bases between.

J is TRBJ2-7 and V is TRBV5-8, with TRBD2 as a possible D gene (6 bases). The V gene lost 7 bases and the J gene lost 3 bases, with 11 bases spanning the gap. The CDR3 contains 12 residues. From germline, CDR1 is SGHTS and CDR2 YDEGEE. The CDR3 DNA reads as TGTGCCAGCCGGAGGGTGAGCTACGAGCAGTACTTC. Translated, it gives CASRRVSYEQYF.

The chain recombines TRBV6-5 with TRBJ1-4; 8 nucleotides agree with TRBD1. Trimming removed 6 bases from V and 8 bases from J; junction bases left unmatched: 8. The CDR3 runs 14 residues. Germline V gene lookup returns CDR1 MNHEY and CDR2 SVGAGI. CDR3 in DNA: TGTGCCAGCAGAGAGGACAGGGCCCCCGAAAAACTGTTTTTT. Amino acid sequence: CASREDRAPEKLFF.

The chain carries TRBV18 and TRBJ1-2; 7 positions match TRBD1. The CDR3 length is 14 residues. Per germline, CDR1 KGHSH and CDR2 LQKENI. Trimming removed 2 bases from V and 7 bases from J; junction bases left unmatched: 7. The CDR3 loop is CASSPMQGEGGYTF. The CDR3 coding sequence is TGTGCCAGCTCACCAATGCAGGGGGAAGGTGGCTACACCTTC.